This paragraph covers one T cell receptor beta chain sequence. These data originate in a study of monozygotic twins with inflammatory bowel disease. There are 15 residues in the CDR3. Germline V gene lookup returns CDR1 SEHNR and CDR2 FQNEAQ (reference sequence). Addition of UMIs with a 6-nucleotide sample barcode was achieved by template switching. TCRdb reprocessed the 5' RACE reads and keeps a single row for each CDR3 protein, giving no DNA. This sample's table has about 160,000 distinct CDR3 sequences. The sequence was obtained from a human donor with ulcerative colitis or Crohn's disease, or a healthy co-twin of an affected twin (not recorded which). Sequencing was performed on blood. The chain carries TRBV7-9 and TRBJ1-1; checking the TCRdb D call of TRBD1 is not possible without DNA. CDR3 sequence: CASSPGAGLNTEAFF. The variable domain in full, with the rest retrieved from reference TRBV7-9 and TRBJ1-1, is DTGVSQNPRHKITKRGQNVTFRCDPISEHNRLYWYRQTLGQGPEFLTYFQNEAQLEKSRLLSDRFSAERPKGSFSTLEIQRTEQGDSAMYLCASSPGAGLNTEAFFGQGTRLTVV.